This TCR beta chain was found in a study of cytomegalovirus exposure and HLA in healthy donors. Primers included in the PCR were 60 Vbeta and 13 Jbeta primers. Assay used: immunoSEQ multiplex PCR; TCRdb lists only in-frame clones, some missing. The sample holds approximately 110,000 clones, roughly 69% seen once. J gave up 3 bases and V 2 bases, and 10 bases lay outside the gene matches. This CDR3 contains 17 residues. Germline V gene sequence: CDR1 GTSNPN, CDR2 SVGIG (reference sequence). This clone appeared a few times. The chain uses TRBV30 and TRBJ2-7; 13 nucleotides match TRBD2. This sequence was found in a woman in her sixties or seventies in good health and CMV-seropositive. Material: PBMCs. CDR3 DNA: TGTGCCTGGAGTCTCCCCTCCTGGACTAGCGGGAGCTACGAGCAGTACTTC. Protein product: CAWSLPSWTSGSYEQYF.